Below, 26 T cell receptor beta chains from the same sample are listed, as sequenced in a study of T cells in narcolepsy. The protocol was immunoSEQ multiplex PCR, while the TCRdb copy is restricted to in-frame clones and leaves out a portion. The sample contains fewer than 40,000 clones, roughly 90% of which appear only once. What was sequenced was CD45RA- memory CD4+ T cells from PBMCs. These receptors all come from a human donor with narcolepsy.

V usage is TRBV7-2 and J usage is TRBJ2-3; D unresolved. Germline CDR1 reads SGHTA; CDR2 reads FQGNSA. V lost 5 bases to trimming and J lost 10 bases, with 16 bases between them. This CDR3 has 13 amino acids. This CDR3 reads CASSSDGISSQYF. CDR3 in DNA: TGTGCCAGCAGCAGCGACGGCATAAGTTCGCAGTATTTT.

This rearrangement joins TRBV7-3 to TRBJ2-5, with 10 bases lining up with TRBD1. V lost 4 bases to trimming and J lost 8 bases; unmatched junction nucleotides: 1. CDR1 SGHTA and CDR2 FQGTGA come from the germline V gene. This CDR3 is built from 12 residues. The CDR3 reads CASSSTGGTQYF. The CDR3 DNA follows: TGTGCCAGCAGCTCGACAGGGGGCACCCAGTACTTC.

This clone was detected only a few times. The V call is TRBV6-1, the J call TRBJ2-5, with no clear D. The CDR3 runs to 12 residues. Trimming removed 1 base from V and 4 bases from J, with 4 bases in between. CDR1 is MNHNS, CDR2 SASEGT, per germline. The CDR3 loop is CASSEEGETQYF. For the CDR3, the DNA is TGTGCCAGCAGTGAAGAGGGAGAGACCCAGTACTTC.

The chain recombines TRBV7-9 with TRBJ2-1; 7 nucleotides match TRBD1. After removal of 5 bases from V and 7 bases from J, the junction contained 5 bases not matched to a gene. CDR1 is SEHNR and CDR2 is FQNEAQ in the germline V gene (reference sequence). This CDR3 comprises 13 residues. For the CDR3, the DNA is TGTGCCAGCAGCGCGATGGGACAGAATGAGCAGTTCTTC. The encoded protein is CASSAMGQNEQFF.

V is TRBV30 and J is TRBJ2-3; D might be TRBD2 (6 bases). The length of the CDR3 is 13 residues. V lost 3 bases and J lost 8, with 15 bases in between. Germline loops: CDR1 GTSNPN, CDR2 SVGIG (reference sequence). The CDR3 is CAWREGPMSTQYF. CDR3 nucleotides: TGTGCCTGGAGGGAGGGCCCCATGAGTACGCAGTATTTT.

The V and J genes are TRBV15 and TRBJ1-1; weak D call: TRBD1 (5 bases). This CDR3 spans 13 amino acids. Germline V gene sequence: CDR1 LNHNV, CDR2 YYDKDF (reference sequence). V dropped 0 bases and J dropped 7 bases, with 9 bases sitting between them. This CDR3 is CATSRDFQGEAFF. The CDR3 DNA sequence: TGTGCCACCAGCAGAGATTTCCAGGGTGAAGCTTTCTTT. Supplemented by reference TRBV15 and TRBJ1-1, the full variable domain reads DAMVIQNPRYQVTQFGKPVTLSCSQTLNHNVMYWYQQKSSQAPKLLFHYYDKDFNNEADTPDNFQSRRPNTSFCFLDIRSPGLGDTAMYLCATSRDFQGEAFFGQGTRLTVV.

The V and J genes are TRBV9 and TRBJ2-7, with 7 bases identical to TRBD2. J lost 2 bases, V lost 3 bases, and 8 bases had no gene match. The length of the CDR3 is 15 residues. Germline V gene lookup returns CDR1 SGDLS and CDR2 YYNGEE. The CDR3 loop is CASSGSGVGTYEQYF. The CDR3 bases are TGTGCCAGCAGCGGGAGCGGGGTCGGTACCTACGAGCAGTACTTC.

The chain carries TRBV20-1 and TRBJ2-7; TRBD2 matches 7 bases. The CDR3 spans 11 residues. In germline, CDR1 is DFQATT, CDR2 SNEGSKA (reference sequence). The junction had 2 bases not matched to a gene; V was cut back by 7 bases and J by 2 bases. The CDR3 loop is CSGGLAYEQYF. Here the CDR3 DNA reads TGCAGTGGTGGACTAGCCTACGAGCAGTACTTC.

This clone occurred a few times. The chain carries TRBV18 and TRBJ2-5, with TRBD2 matching over 8 bases. CDR1 and CDR2 from the germline V gene are KGHSH and LQKENI. The ends lost 2 bases at V and 4 bases at J; junction bases unmatched: 9. This CDR3 region has 16 residues. The CDR3, as DNA: TGTGCCAGCTCACCAAAACGGCGGGAGGCCCGAGAGACCCAGTACTTC. Translated: CASSPKRREARETQYF.

This clone has only one observation. The rearrangement links TRBV28 to TRBJ1-2; D perhaps matches TRBD1 (5 bases). V was trimmed by 4 bases and J by 2 bases, leaving 14 bases between them. CDR3 length equals 15 residues. Germline assignment: CDR1 MDHEN and CDR2 SYDVKM. CDR3 coding DNA: TGTGCCAGCAGTTCCGGGGGAACCCACAACTATGGCTACACCTTC. Residues: CASSSGGTHNYGYTF.

The J gene is TRBJ2-3, the V gene TRBV30; 9 bases are shared with TRBD2. This CDR3 is 15 amino acids long. In germline, CDR1 is GTSNPN, CDR2 SVGIG (reference sequence). The V gene end was trimmed by 2 bases and the J gene end by 1 base; junction bases not matched to a gene: 4. The CDR3 DNA reads TGTGCCTGGAGTAGGGCTAGCGGGGGCACAGATACGCAGTATTTT. Encoded protein: CAWSRASGGTDTQYF.

V is TRBV7-6 and J is TRBJ2-2; maybe TRBD2 (7 bases). The CDR3 extends over 16 amino acids. V lost 1 base and J lost 0, with 9 bases in between. Per the germline V gene, CDR1 is SGHVS and CDR2 is FNYEAQ. The CDR3 nucleotides are TGTGCCAGCAGCTTAGTGGGGGGGCCGAACACCGGGGAGCTGTTTTTT. Translated, it gives CASSLVGGPNTGELFF.

The CDR3 DNA follows: TGTGCCAGCAGCCGTGAGTGGCGACCAAAGGGAAAGGAGCAGTACTTC. Protein sequence: CASSREWRPKGKEQYF. The chain is built from TRBV7-2 and TRBJ2-7; D gene uncertain. The CDR3 runs to 16 residues. Between the trimmed V and J ends, which lost 5 bases and 7 bases, there was a span of 24 bases. Germline V gives CDR1 SGHTA, CDR2 FQGNSA.

This chain connects TRBV10-3 to TRBJ1-1; 7 bases align to TRBD1. CDR3 length equals 16 residues. V lost 2 bases to trimming and J lost 0 bases; unmatched junction nucleotides: 6. Germline V lookup: CDR1 ENHRY, CDR2 SYGVKD. Written as DNA, the CDR3 is TGTGCCATCAGTGAGAGGACAGGCCCCATGAACACTGAAGCTTTCTTT. Its translation is CAISERTGPMNTEAFF.

The chain employs TRBV4-1 and TRBJ1-2, with a weak D call TRBD1 (5 bases). The CDR3 has 13 residues. The germline V gene encodes CDR1 MGHRA and CDR2 YSYEKL. Trimming removed 4 bases at V and 5 bases at J, with 11 bases between. In DNA, the CDR3 is TGCGCCAGCAGCCCCACAGGAGAGTATGGCTACACCTTC. It specifies CASSPTGEYGYTF.

This clone showed up just once. The chain joins TRBV15 to TRBJ2-1; 9 bases align to TRBD2. CDR3 size: 14 residues. The V gene end was trimmed by 1 base and the J gene end by 9 bases; junction bases not matched to a gene: 4. Germline CDR1 and CDR2: LNHNV and YYDKDF (reference sequence). As DNA, the CDR3 is TGTGCCACCAGCAGAGGGACTAGCGCTGCTGAGCAGTTCTTC. It translates to CATSRGTSAAEQFF. Filled out from reference TRBV15 and TRBJ2-1, the complete variable domain reads DAMVIQNPRYQVTQFGKPVTLSCSQTLNHNVMYWYQQKSSQAPKLLFHYYDKDFNNEADTPDNFQSRRPNTSFCFLDIRSPGLGDTAMYLCATSRGTSAAEQFFGPGTRLTVL.

This clone was seen just once. This chain links TRBV7-2 with TRBJ1-3, with D unresolved. Germline V gives CDR1 SGHTA, CDR2 FQGNSA. The V end lost 2 bases, the J end lost 0 bases, and 2 bases lay between the germline ends. This CDR3 contains 13 residues. Here the CDR3 reads CASSLNSGNTIYF. The CDR3 DNA reads TGTGCCAGCAGCTTAAACTCTGGAAACACCATATATTTT.

The J gene is TRBJ1-1, the V gene TRBV6-6; D gene unclear. The CDR3 consists of 14 residues. Between the trimmed V and J ends, which lost 4 bases and 3 bases, there was a span of 12 bases. Germline lookup yields CDR1 MNHNY and CDR2 SVGAGI (reference sequence). The CDR3 sequence is CASSFRPGDTEAFF. CDR3 in DNA: TGTGCCAGCAGTTTCAGACCCGGGGACACTGAAGCTTTCTTT.

This clone has just one count. V is TRBV5-6 and J is TRBJ2-5, with D maybe TRBD2 (6 bases). V lost 3 bases and J 4 bases, leaving 19 bases between the germline ends. Germline V CDR1 and CDR2: SGHDT, YYEEEE. The CDR3 is made up of 16 amino acids. DNA for the CDR3: TGTGCCAGCAGCTACAGGACTGGCGGGAACTTAGAGACCCAGTACTTC. This gives the protein CASSYRTGGNLETQYF.

The chain couples TRBV7-2 to TRBJ1-5, with no clear D. The V gene's germline CDR1 is SGHTA and CDR2 FQGNSA. This CDR3 is built from 13 residues. V lost 1 base, J lost 6 bases, and 7 bases lay in between. DNA of the CDR3: TGTGCCAGCAGCTTAGATGGGCTTCAGCCCCAGCATTTT. This sequence encodes CASSLDGLQPQHF.

The rearrangement uses TRBV5-6 and TRBJ1-2, with 7 bases aligning to TRBD1. The CDR3 has 14 amino acids. Germline trimming cut 1 base from V and 2 bases from J; bases unmatched to any gene: 2. The germline gives CDR1 SGHDT, CDR2 YYEEEE. The DNA for the CDR3 is TGTGCCAGCAGCTTGCAGGGGGTAAACTATGGCTACACCTTC. Its translation is CASSLQGVNYGYTF.

V and J are TRBV2 and TRBJ2-5; D may be TRBD1 or TRBD2 (6 bases each). The germline V and J ends were trimmed by 5 bases and 11 bases, with 21 bases remaining between them. From germline, CDR1 is SNHLY and CDR2 FYNNEI. The CDR3 contains 14 residues. CDR3 residues: CASSWRAGAEEQYF. The DNA for the CDR3 is TGTGCCAGCAGTTGGAGGGCAGGGGCCGAAGAGCAGTACTTC.

This sequence joins TRBV5-8 and TRBJ2-2, with 8 bases matching TRBD1. CDR3 length: 16 amino acids. The trim removed 0 bases at V and 7 bases at J, leaving 8 bases unmatched. Germline V gives CDR1 SGHTS, CDR2 YDEGEE. The CDR3 region has the DNA TGTGCCAGCAGCTTGGAATCCCTGACAGGGGTCGGGGAGCTGTTTTTT. Amino acids: CASSLESLTGVGELFF.

V is TRBV9 and J is TRBJ2-1; D possibly corresponds to TRBD1 (5 bases). From germline, CDR1 is SGDLS and CDR2 YYNGEE. The CDR3 extends over 16 amino acids. Trimming removed 0 bases from V and 6 bases from J, with 16 bases in between. CDR3 protein: CASSVEIAGPANEQFF. The CDR3 DNA sequence: TGTGCCAGCAGCGTAGAAATAGCAGGGCCAGCCAATGAGCAGTTCTTC.

The gene calls are TRBV11-2 and TRBJ1-1; no definite D call. Germline V CDR1 and CDR2: SGHAT, FQNNGV. Trimming removed 2 bases at V and 3 bases at J, with 13 bases between. The CDR3 length is 15 residues. CDR3 DNA: TGTGCCAGCAGCTTACTAGTGGGCGGGTACACTGAAGCTTTCTTT. Translation gives CASSLLVGGYTEAFF.

This rearrangement joins TRBV19 to TRBJ2-2; a weak D match, TRBD2 (5 bases). This CDR3 contains 15 residues. Germline CDR1 and CDR2: LNHDA and SQIVND (reference sequence). V dropped 6 bases and J dropped 6 bases, with 17 bases sitting between them. The CDR3 DNA reads as TGTGCCAGTAGCGGCGAAAAGGGAGTCCCCGGGGAGCTGTTTTTT. Its translation is CASSGEKGVPGELFF.